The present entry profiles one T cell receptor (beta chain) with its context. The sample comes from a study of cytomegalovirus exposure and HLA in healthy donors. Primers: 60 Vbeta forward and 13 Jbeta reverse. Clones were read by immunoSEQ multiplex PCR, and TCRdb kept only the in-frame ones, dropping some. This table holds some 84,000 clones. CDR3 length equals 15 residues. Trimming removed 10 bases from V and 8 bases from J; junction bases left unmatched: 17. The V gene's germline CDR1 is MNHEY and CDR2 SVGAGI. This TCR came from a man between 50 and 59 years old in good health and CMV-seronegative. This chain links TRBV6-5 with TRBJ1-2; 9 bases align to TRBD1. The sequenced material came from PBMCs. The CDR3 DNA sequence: TGTGCCACCGCACTACCGGGACAGGGTAATTTAGGCTACACCTTC. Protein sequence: CATALPGQGNLGYTF.